The present T cell receptor beta chain was sequenced within a study of shared clonotypes between healthy human individuals. Germline CDR1 SGHRS, CDR2 YFSETQ. Germline trimming cut 0 bases from V and 8 bases from J; bases unmatched to any gene: 3. CDR3 length: 13 residues. General study findings and limits: Represented diversity, genetic and exposure-history alike, was limited by few donors.

Generated by immunoSEQ multiplex PCR, the TCRdb table keeps only in-frame clones and is missing some. The repertoire holds roughly 2.6 million clones, with around nine tenths as singletons. The table lists this clone with a count of one. What it recognizes is unknown. Sequencing used naive CD4+ T cells sorted from blood. Specified subset: CD45RA+ positively selected. This TCR came from a man in his late teens or twenties in good health. The chain has TRBV5-1 and TRBJ1-2; TRBD1 matches at 8 bases. CDR3 in DNA: TGCGCCAGCAGCTTGGGGACAGGGAAAGGCTACACCTTC. This codes for CASSLGTGKGYTF.